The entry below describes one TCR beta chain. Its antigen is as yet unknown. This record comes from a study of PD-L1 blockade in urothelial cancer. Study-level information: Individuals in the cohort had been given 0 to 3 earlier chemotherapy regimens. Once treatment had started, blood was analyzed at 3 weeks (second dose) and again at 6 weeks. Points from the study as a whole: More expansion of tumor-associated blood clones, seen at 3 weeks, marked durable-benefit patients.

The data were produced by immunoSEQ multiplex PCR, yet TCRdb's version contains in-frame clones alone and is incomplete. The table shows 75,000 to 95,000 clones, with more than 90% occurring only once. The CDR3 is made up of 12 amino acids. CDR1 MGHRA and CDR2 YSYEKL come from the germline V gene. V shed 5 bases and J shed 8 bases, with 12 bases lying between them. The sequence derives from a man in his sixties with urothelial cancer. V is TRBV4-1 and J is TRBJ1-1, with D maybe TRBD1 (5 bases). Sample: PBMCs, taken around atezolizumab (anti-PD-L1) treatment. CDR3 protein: CASSTGAGEAFF. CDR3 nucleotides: TGCGCCAGCAGCACCGGGGCGGGAGAAGCTTTCTTT.